Reported below is one T cell receptor (beta chain). The CD4+ fraction was divided into a CD45RA+ naive subset and a CD45RA-negative memory subset. V dropped 6 bases and J dropped 5; count of bases not matched to a gene: 9. This CDR3 region has 16 residues. Germline-derived CDR1 and CDR2 are WNHNN and SYGVQD (reference sequence). This specimen comes from a study of shared clonotypes between healthy human individuals. At a deep level, the assay was run. Here immunoSEQ multiplex PCR was the method, and the copy in TCRdb shows in-frame clones only, minus some. The sample includes over a million clones, roughly 97% of them seen just once.

The sample taken for sequencing was naive CD4+ T cells sorted from blood. Subset noted: CD45RA+ positively selected. The source is a man aged 25-45 years in good health. The chain couples TRBV10-1 to TRBJ2-3, with 12 bases fitting TRBD2. CDR3 bases: TGCGCCAGCAGCGAAGTACTAGCGGGAGGCCTAGATACGCAGTATTTT. Translating gives CASSEVLAGGLDTQYF.